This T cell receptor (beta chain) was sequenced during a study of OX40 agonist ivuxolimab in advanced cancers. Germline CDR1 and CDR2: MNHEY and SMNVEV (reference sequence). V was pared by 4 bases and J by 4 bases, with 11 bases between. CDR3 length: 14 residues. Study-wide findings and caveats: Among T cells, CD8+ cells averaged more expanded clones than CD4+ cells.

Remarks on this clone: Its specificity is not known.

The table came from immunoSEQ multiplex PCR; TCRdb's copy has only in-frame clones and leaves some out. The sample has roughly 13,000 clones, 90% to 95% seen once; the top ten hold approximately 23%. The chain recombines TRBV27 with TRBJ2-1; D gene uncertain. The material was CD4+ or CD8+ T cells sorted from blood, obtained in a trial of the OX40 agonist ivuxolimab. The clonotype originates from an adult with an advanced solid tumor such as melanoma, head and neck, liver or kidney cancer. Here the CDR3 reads CASSSGGRYNEQFF. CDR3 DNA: TGTGCCAGCAGTTCCGGTGGACGGTACAATGAGCAGTTCTTC.